One and the same sample provided the 27 T cell receptor beta chains below, sequenced in a study of T cells after yellow fever vaccination. MiXCR was run by TCRdb on the 5' RACE reads, yielding one entry per CDR3 protein. The sample shows 300,000 to 350,000 distinct CDR3 sequences, 3% to 4.5% of them seen only once. The sample was PBMCs, taken 5 days after the yellow fever booster vaccination. All receptors derive from a young man who received the YFV17D yellow fever vaccine.

The rearrangement links TRBV28 to TRBJ1-1, with TRBD1 matching 7 bases. V shed 4 bases, J shed 6 bases, and the junction held 5 bases outside the gene matches. The CDR3 sequence is 13 residues long. Germline V CDR1 and CDR2: MDHEN, SYDVKM. The CDR3 loop is CASSSAGGAEAFF. CDR3 coding DNA: TGTGCCAGCAGTTCAGCAGGGGGGGCTGAAGCTTTCTTT.

This clonotype was seen more than once but under ten times. The chain is built from TRBV12-3 or TRBV12-4 and TRBJ2-3; TRBD1 aligns across 10 bases. CDR3 size: 14 residues. V dropped 3 bases and J dropped 8; count of bases not matched to a gene: 5. The CDR3 sequence: CASSLTGGVGTQYF. CDR3 nucleotide sequence: TGTGCCAGCAGTTTGACAGGGGGCGTTGGTACGCAGTATTTT.

Only a few counts were recorded for this clonotype. The V call is TRBV4-1, the J call TRBJ1-2; 8 bases match TRBD1. The CDR3 contains 16 residues. V dropped 2 bases and J dropped 6; count of bases not matched to a gene: 11. Germline V gene sequence: CDR1 MGHRA, CDR2 YSYEKL. DNA for the CDR3: TGCGCCAGCAGCCAACCAGTCCCTTGGACAGGGAATGGCTACACCTTC. This encodes CASSQPVPWTGNGYTF.

This clonotype was seen many times. The chain employs TRBV10-3 and TRBJ2-3; 7 bases are a match to TRBD1. CDR1 is ENHRY and CDR2 is SYGVKD in the germline V gene. V was pared by 6 bases and J by 4 bases, with 4 bases of the junction left unmatched. The CDR3 has 13 amino acids. The CDR3 DNA follows: TGTGCCATCAGCTTACAGGGGTCAGATACGCAGTATTTT. Residues: CAISLQGSDTQYF.

This clonotype was seen many times. V gene TRBV10-3 combines with J gene TRBJ2-3; 8 nucleotides match TRBD2. Germline V gives CDR1 ENHRY, CDR2 SYGVKD. Unmatched junction bases numbered 7, after V lost 5 bases and J lost 3 bases. The CDR3 contains 15 residues. DNA for the CDR3: TGTGCCATCAGTCAAGCGGGGGTTTCAACAGATACGCAGTATTTT. Amino acids: CAISQAGVSTDTQYF.

This clonotype was picked up many times. The chain couples TRBV7-2 to TRBJ2-3, with 13 bases that match TRBD2. CDR3 length: 16 amino acids. V lost 4 bases and J lost 6; bases outside the gene matches: 7. Germline lookup yields CDR1 SGHTA and CDR2 FQGNSA. CDR3 sequence (DNA): TGTGCCAGCAGCTCCCGGACTAGCGGGGGCGCCGATACGCAGTATTTT. It encodes CASSSRTSGGADTQYF.

Only a few counts were recorded for this clonotype. The chain carries TRBV5-1 and TRBJ2-5; D is unresolved. Trimming removed 2 bases from V and 5 bases from J, with 10 bases in between. CDR1 is SGHRS, CDR2 YFSETQ, per germline. The length of the CDR3 is 13 residues. This chain's CDR3 is CASSFGDWETQYF. The CDR3 bases are TGCGCCAGCAGCTTCGGTGACTGGGAGACCCAGTACTTC.

This clonotype was seen more than once but under ten times. The gene calls are TRBV12-3 or TRBV12-4 and TRBJ2-5, with 9 bases fitting TRBD2. V trimming: 4 bases; J trimming: 4 bases; junction bases outside the gene matches: 4. This CDR3 has 14 residues. For the CDR3, the DNA is TGTGCCAGCAGTTCCAGCGGGGGGCGAGAGACCCAGTACTTC. Amino acids: CASSSSGGRETQYF.

This clonotype was seen at least ten times. The rearrangement links TRBV18 to TRBJ2-4; D is undetermined. Trimming left V 3 bases short and J 1 base short, with 4 bases between. There are 13 residues in the CDR3. Germline CDR1 reads KGHSH; CDR2 reads LQKENI. CDR3 sequence: CASSPGAKNIQYF. CDR3 DNA sequence: TGTGCCAGCTCACCCGGTGCCAAAAACATTCAGTACTTC.

This clonotype was recorded many times. V usage is TRBV7-9 and J usage is TRBJ2-6, with D possibly called TRBD1 or TRBD2 (5 bases each). Between the trimmed V and J ends, which lost 5 bases and 4 bases, there was a span of 15 bases. Per the germline V gene, CDR1 is SEHNR and CDR2 is FQNEAQ (reference sequence). The CDR3 spans 16 residues. CDR3 in DNA: TGTGCCAGCAGCCCCCCCCGGGGCGGAGGGGCCAACGTCCTGACTTTC. Its translation is CASSPPRGGGANVLTF. Drawing the rest from reference TRBV7-9 and TRBJ2-6, the complete variable domain is DTGVSQNPRHKITKRGQNVTFRCDPISEHNRLYWYRQTLGQGPEFLTYFQNEAQLEKSRLLSDRFSAERPKGSFSTLEIQRTEQGDSAMYLCASSPPRGGGANVLTFGAGSRLTVL.

The chain uses TRBV20-1 and TRBJ1-2; D might be TRBD1 (5 bases). Between the trimmed V and J ends, which lost 5 bases and 2 bases, there was a span of 12 bases. From germline, CDR1 is DFQATT and CDR2 SNEGSKA (reference sequence). This CDR3 is 13 amino acids long. The CDR3 protein is CSAPAGDNYGYTF. As DNA, the CDR3 is TGCAGTGCTCCAGCGGGGGACAACTATGGCTACACCTTC.

This clonotype showed up just a few times. The chain combines TRBV7-2 with TRBJ1-6, with D hard to call. Germline CDR1 SGHTA, CDR2 FQGNSA. CDR3 length: 16 residues. Trimming removed 5 bases from V and 7 bases from J, with 18 bases in between. The CDR3 DNA reads as TGTGCCAGCAGCGCTCACGGACGCTCTACAAATTCACCCCTCCACTTT. Its translation is CASSAHGRSTNSPLHF.

This clonotype was counted ten times or more. The chain is built from TRBV5-1 and TRBJ2-3; 7 bases align to TRBD2. The V gene end was trimmed by 0 bases and the J gene end by 2 bases; junction bases not matched to a gene: 3. Germline assignment: CDR1 SGHRS and CDR2 YFSETQ. The CDR3 sequence is 15 residues long. The CDR3 sequence is CASSLGAGDTDTQYF. The CDR3 DNA reads as TGCGCCAGCAGCTTGGGGGCGGGGGACACAGATACGCAGTATTTT. Filled out from reference TRBV5-1 and TRBJ2-3, the complete variable domain reads KAGVTQTPRYLIKTRGQQVTLSCSPISGHRSVSWYQQTPGQGLQFLFEYFSETQRNKGNFPGRFSGRQFSNSRSEMNVSTLELGDSALYLCASSLGAGDTDTQYFGPGTRLTVL.

V gene TRBV29-1 combines with J gene TRBJ2-3; 7 bases map to TRBD1. This CDR3 comprises 15 residues. CDR1 is SQVTM, CDR2 ANQGSEA, per germline. V lost 7 bases to trimming and J lost 0 bases; unmatched junction nucleotides: 10. CDR3 nucleotides: TGCAGCGCCAGCGAGACAGGGCTGAGCACAGATACGCAGTATTTT. Translated, it gives CSASETGLSTDTQYF.

The sample holds a few counts of this clonotype. This chain joins TRBV5-1 and TRBJ1-3; TRBD1 might be the D (6 bases). The CDR3 contains 14 residues. V was pared by 6 bases and J by 3 bases, with 13 bases between. Looked up from germline, CDR1 is SGHRS and CDR2 is YFSETQ. CDR3: CASNTGTNGNTIYF. In DNA form, the CDR3 reads TGCGCCAGCAACACCGGGACAAATGGAAACACCATATATTTT.

V gene TRBV24-1 combines with J gene TRBJ1-2, with D unclear. The CDR3 loop spans 13 amino acids. V shed 11 bases and J shed 3 bases, with 15 bases lying between them. The germline V gene has CDR1 KGHDR and CDR2 SFDVKD. CDR3 loop: CANTKAGHYGYTF. DNA of the CDR3: TGTGCCAACACGAAGGCAGGTCACTATGGCTACACCTTC.

The V and J genes are TRBV20-1 and TRBJ1-4; unclear D gene. The CDR3 spans 11 residues. CDR1 is DFQATT, CDR2 SNEGSKA, per germline (reference sequence). V lost 1 base, J lost 13 bases, and 10 bases lay in between. For the CDR3, the DNA is TGCAGTGCTAGAGGGCCGGTGGGACTGTTTTTT. It yields the protein CSARGPVGLFF.

The chain combines TRBV5-1 with TRBJ2-1, with TRBD1 identical over 9 bases. The CDR3 is 13 amino acids. Germline V gene data show CDR1 as SGHRS and CDR2 as YFSETQ. V trimming: 8 bases; J trimming: 5 bases; junction bases outside the gene matches: 5. The CDR3 DNA follows: TGCGCCAGTCGGGACAGGGTCGACAATGAGCAGTTCTTC. It encodes CASRDRVDNEQFF.

The chain employs TRBV7-3 and TRBJ2-1, with 11 positions matching TRBD2. The CDR3 spans 15 residues. V was pared by 4 bases and J by 7 bases, with 6 bases of the junction left unmatched. Per germline, CDR1 SGHTA and CDR2 FQGTGA. The CDR3 loop reads CASSSLAGGGNEQFF. The CDR3 DNA reads TGTGCCAGCAGCTCCCTAGCGGGGGGCGGGAATGAGCAGTTCTTC.

Only a few counts were recorded for this clonotype. The gene calls are TRBV4-3 and TRBJ1-1, with 7 bases matching TRBD1. This CDR3 is 14 amino acids long. CDR1 and CDR2 (germline): LGHNA, YSLEER. Trimming cost V 3 bases and J 11 bases; bases outside gene matches: 12. Written as DNA, the CDR3 is TGCGCCAGCAGCCAGGACCGGGACAGAACCCCGGCTTTCTTT. Protein: CASSQDRDRTPAFF.

This clonotype has more than one count but fewer than ten. CDR3: CASSFDRGADEQYF. The DNA for the CDR3 is TGTGCCAGCAGCTTCGACAGGGGGGCCGACGAGCAGTACTTC. The V and J genes are TRBV7-9 and TRBJ2-7; 9 bases map to TRBD1. The V gene's germline CDR1 is SEHNR and CDR2 FQNEAQ (reference sequence). V shed 3 bases, J shed 5 bases, and the junction held 5 bases outside the gene matches. The CDR3 extends over 14 amino acids.

The chain couples TRBV14 to TRBJ2-1; TRBD2 agrees at 7 bases. Germline CDR1 and CDR2: SGHDN and FVKESK. The CDR3 contains 14 residues. V dropped 5 bases and J dropped 6; count of bases not matched to a gene: 7. CDR3 coding DNA: TGTGCCAGCAGCGGGAGCGGGAAGGGCAATGAGCAGTTCTTC. This sequence encodes CASSGSGKGNEQFF.

A few counts support this clonotype. The J gene is TRBJ2-5, the V gene TRBV5-6, with D tentatively TRBD2 (5 bases). V dropped 6 bases and J dropped 5 bases, with 14 bases sitting between them. The CDR3 has 13 amino acids. Germline values: CDR1 SGHDT, CDR2 YYEEEE. DNA of the CDR3: TGTGCCAGCAAAAACGGGTGGAGGGAGACCCAGTACTTC. This translates into CASKNGWRETQYF.

This clonotype was seen ten or more times. The chain uses TRBV5-1 and TRBJ2-4; D not resolved. This CDR3 spans 14 amino acids. Per the germline V gene, CDR1 is SGHRS and CDR2 is YFSETQ. Between the trimmed V and J ends, which lost 0 bases and 3 bases, there was a span of 7 bases. Here the CDR3 DNA reads TGCGCCAGCAGCTTGGATTTAGTCAAAAACATTCAGTACTTC. Translating it yields CASSLDLVKNIQYF. The complete variable domain, with remaining parts taken from reference TRBV5-1 and TRBJ2-4, reads KAGVTQTPRYLIKTRGQQVTLSCSPISGHRSVSWYQQTPGQGLQFLFEYFSETQRNKGNFPGRFSGRQFSNSRSEMNVSTLELGDSALYLCASSLDLVKNIQYFGAGTRLSVL.

This clonotype appeared many times. The chain uses TRBV5-1 and TRBJ1-1, with D unclear. The CDR3 extends over 12 amino acids. Trimming shortened V by 3 bases and J by 1 base, and 4 bases separated the two germline ends. Germline lookup yields CDR1 SGHRS and CDR2 YFSETQ. CDR3 sequence (DNA): TGCGCCAGCAGCTCAGCGAACACTGAAGCTTTCTTT. Its protein product is CASSSANTEAFF. Combining the CDR3 with reference TRBV5-1 and TRBJ1-1 gives the whole variable domain KAGVTQTPRYLIKTRGQQVTLSCSPISGHRSVSWYQQTPGQGLQFLFEYFSETQRNKGNFPGRFSGRQFSNSRSEMNVSTLELGDSALYLCASSSANTEAFFGQGTRLTVV.

V is TRBV18 and J is TRBJ2-1, with a weak D call TRBD1 (5 bases). V dropped 9 bases and J dropped 8 bases, with 23 bases sitting between them. CDR3 size: 15 residues. The germline V gene encodes CDR1 KGHSH and CDR2 LQKENI. CDR3 DNA: TGTGCCAGTTCATGGCAGGGTTTCTACAACGATGAGCAGTTCTTC. Residues: CASSWQGFYNDEQFF.

The V call is TRBV7-6, the J call TRBJ2-1, with 13 nucleotides matching TRBD2. The germline V gene has CDR1 SGHVS and CDR2 FNYEAQ. The CDR3 spans 16 residues. V lost 1 base to trimming and J lost 7 bases; unmatched junction nucleotides: 4. The CDR3 reads CASSLGGLAGRNEQFF. CDR3 bases: TGTGCCAGCAGCTTAGGGGGACTAGCGGGGCGGAATGAGCAGTTCTTC.